Listed below are T cell receptor beta chains from one sample, sequenced in a study of OX40 agonist ivuxolimab in advanced cancers. Libraries were prepared by immunoSEQ multiplex PCR; TCRdb keeps only in-frame clonotypes and omits some of them. The data contain over 9,000 clones, roughly four fifths of them singletons. The material was CD4+ or CD8+ T cells sorted from blood, obtained in a trial of the OX40 agonist ivuxolimab. These receptors all come from an adult with an advanced solid tumor such as melanoma, head and neck, liver or kidney cancer. Each CDR3 is given with its conserved first and last residue. D genes are given only for firm matches. Size values are once, few and many counts, or a class for expanded clones, and some rows have none.

d_call	j_call	clone_size	v_call	cdr3_aa	cdr3_nt
-	TRBJ2-7	once	TRBV11-2	CASSLTSPNEQYF	TGTGCCAGCAGCCTGACTAGTCCTAACGAGCAGTACTTC
TRBD2	TRBJ2-5	few	TRBV27	CASSLSPGLAGPHQETQYF	TGTGCCAGCAGTTTATCTCCCGGGTTAGCGGGACCTCACCAAGAGACCCAGTACTTC
-	TRBJ2-2	-	TRBV6-4	CASSEQGTGELFF	TGTGCCAGCAGTGAACAGGGCACCGGGGAGCTGTTTTTT
TRBD2	TRBJ2-3	-	TRBV4-1	CASSQLTSGIFEDTQYF	TGCGCCAGCAGCCAACTAACTAGCGGGATTTTTGAAGATACGCAGTATTTT
-	TRBJ1-1	once	TRBV4-1	CASSQDGGGMNTEAFF	TGCGCCAGCAGCCAAGATGGGGGGGGGATGAACACTGAAGCTTTCTTT
TRBD2	TRBJ2-5	-	TRBV7-3	CASSSSGAGRETQYF	TGTGCCAGCAGCTCTAGCGGGGCGGGGAGGGAGACCCAGTACTTC
-	TRBJ2-7	-	TRBV5-8	CASRATGAYEQYF	TGTGCCAGCAGGGCGACGGGAGCCTACGAGCAGTACTTC
-	TRBJ1-1	-	TRBV13	CASSSRLDTEAFF	TGTGCCAGCAGCTCCCGTCTGGACACTGAAGCTTTCTTT
TRBD1	TRBJ2-1	-	TRBV27	CASTGTGTGNEQFF	TGTGCCAGCACTGGGACAGGGACGGGAAATGAGCAGTTCTTC
TRBD2	TRBJ2-1	-	TRBV11-3	CASSQRTSGFYNEQFF	TGTGCCAGCAGCCAGAGGACTAGCGGGTTTTACAATGAGCAGTTCTTC
-	TRBJ2-7	-	TRBV2	CASNDDGASYEQYF	TGTGCCAGCAATGACGACGGGGCCTCCTACGAGCAGTACTTC
-	TRBJ2-1	-	TRBV7-3	CASSLWIKSPDYNEQFF	TGTGCCAGCAGCTTATGGATAAAATCCCCTGACTACAATGAGCAGTTCTTC
-	TRBJ1-1	-	TRBV5-4	CASSSEMDRTEAFF	TGTGCCAGCAGCTCAGAGATGGATCGGACTGAAGCTTTCTTT
-	TRBJ2-5	-	TRBV2	CASMGSRAETQYF	TGTGCCAGCATGGGTTCGCGGGCGGAGACCCAGTACTTC
-	TRBJ1-1	once	TRBV2	CASSQGRTEAFF	TGTGCCAGCAGCCAGGGTAGAACTGAGGCTTTCTTT
TRBD1	TRBJ1-1	-	TRBV4-1	CASSQGQEAFF	TGCGCCAGCAGCCAGGGACAGGAAGCTTTCTTT
-	TRBJ2-5	-	TRBV5-1	CASSARTLETQYF	TGCGCCAGCAGCGCCAGGACGCTAGAGACCCAGTACTTC
-	TRBJ2-7	-	TRBV4-1	CASSQEGLGNEQYF	TGCGCCAGCAGCCAAGAGGGTTTGGGCAACGAGCAGTACTTC
TRBD2	TRBJ2-2	once	TRBV7-9	CASSLVIAGIAGELFF	TGTGCCAGCAGCTTAGTGATAGCGGGAATAGCCGGGGAGCTGTTTTTT
-	TRBJ2-7	-	TRBV7-9	CASSLTTRGYEQYF	TGTGCCAGCAGCCTGACGACGAGGGGCTACGAGCAGTACTTC
TRBD1	TRBJ2-7	-	TRBV5-1	CASSFSGTGSSYEQYF	TGCGCCAGCAGCTTTTCCGGGACAGGGAGCTCCTACGAGCAGTACTTC
-	TRBJ2-1	-	TRBV7-8	CASSGPKTADVLSYNEQFF	TGTGCCAGCAGCGGGCCCAAAACGGCGGATGTCCTCTCCTACAATGAGCAGTTCTTC
-	TRBJ2-7	-	TRBV27	CASSESRDSEYEQYF	TGTGCCAGCAGTGAAAGCCGGGACTCCGAATACGAGCAGTACTTC
-	TRBJ2-1	-	TRBV27	CASGDGGHNEQFF	TGTGCCAGCGGAGACGGGGGGCACAATGAGCAGTTCTTC
TRBD2	TRBJ2-1	-	TRBV4-2	CASSPLWTSGSEIRNNEQFF	TGTGCCAGCAGCCCGCTATGGACTAGCGGGAGCGAAATAAGGAACAATGAGCAGTTCTTC
-	TRBJ2-7	-	TRBV4-1	CASSQEGAYEQYF	TGCGCCAGCAGCCAAGAGGGGGCCTACGAGCAGTACTTC
-	TRBJ1-1	-	TRBV7-2	CASSFWGGQGGWNTEAFF	TGTGCCAGCAGCTTTTGGGGGGGGCAGGGTGGATGGAACACTGAAGCTTTCTTT
TRBD1	TRBJ2-7	-	TRBV27	CASSVVGQGLLEQYF	TGTGCCAGCAGTGTCGTTGGACAGGGACTCTTGGAGCAGTACTTC
TRBD2	TRBJ2-1	-	TRBV7-9	CASSVTSGRLDEQFF	TGTGCCAGCAGCGTTACTAGCGGGAGGTTGGATGAGCAGTTCTTC
TRBD1	TRBJ1-5	-	TRBV7-8	CASSSTRGGNQPQHF	TGTGCCAGCAGCTCCACCAGGGGGGGCAATCAGCCCCAGCATTTT
-	TRBJ1-3	once	TRBV19	CASNLGLSGNTIYF	TGTGCCAGTAACCTCGGCCTCTCTGGAAACACCATATATTTT
-	TRBJ1-1	-	TRBV11-3	CASAMRVGMNTEAFF	TGTGCCAGCGCCATGCGGGTGGGGATGAACACTGAAGCTTTCTTT
-	TRBJ2-1	-	TRBV5-4	CASSASNEQFF	TGTGCCAGCAGCGCTAGCAATGAGCAGTTCTTC
TRBD2	TRBJ2-5	-	TRBV7-9	CASSLALARETQYF	TGTGCCAGCAGCTTAGCACTAGCGCGGGAGACCCAGTACTTC
-	TRBJ2-2	-	TRBV4-1	CASSPSSATGELFF	TGCGCCAGCAGCCCGTCTAGCGCCACCGGGGAGCTGTTTTTT
-	TRBJ1-2	-	TRBV4-2	CASSQEHGGTNYGYTF	TGTGCCAGCAGCCAAGAACACGGCGGGACTAACTATGGCTACACCTTC
-	TRBJ2-2	few	TRBV9	CASSPNTGELFF	TGTGCCAGCAGCCCGAACACCGGGGAGCTGTTTTTT
TRBD1	TRBJ1-4	-	TRBV6-1	CASSDTGGSGEKLFF	TGTGCCAGCAGTGACACAGGGGGAAGCGGTGAAAAACTGTTTTTT
TRBD2	TRBJ2-1	-	TRBV19	CASSIGGGFGSYNEQFF	TGTGCCAGTAGTATCGGGGGGGGCTTCGGCTCCTACAATGAGCAGTTCTTC
-	TRBJ1-3	-	TRBV6-1	CASRTGPDSGNTIYF	TGTGCCAGCAGGACAGGTCCCGACTCTGGAAACACCATATATTTT
TRBD2	TRBJ2-1	once	TRBV29-1	CSALGLAGVNEQFF	TGCAGCGCCCTGGGACTAGCGGGAGTCAATGAGCAGTTCTTC
-	TRBJ2-7	once	TRBV6-4	CASSQGPTYEQYF	TGTGCCAGCAGTCAGGGACCGACCTACGAGCAGTACTTC
-	TRBJ2-2	-	TRBV30	CAWSVRGAGELFF	TGTGCCTGGAGTGTACGGGGCGCCGGGGAGCTGTTTTTT
-	TRBJ1-2	once	TRBV9	CASSLEGVPANYGYTF	TGTGCCAGCTCCCTGGAGGGGGTCCCAGCTAACTATGGCTACACCTTC
TRBD1	TRBJ2-1	-	TRBV11-1	CASSKGQGLKSYNEQFF	TGTGCCAGCAGTAAAGGACAGGGGTTAAAATCCTACAATGAGCAGTTCTTC
-	TRBJ2-7	-	TRBV7-9	CASSPDRSKDEQYF	TGTGCCAGCAGCCCCGACAGGTCTAAGGACGAGCAGTACTTC
-	TRBJ2-7	-	TRBV6-1	CASSYRDTSFEQYF	TGTGCCAGCAGCTACCGGGACACCAGCTTCGAGCAGTACTTC
-	TRBJ1-2	-	TRBV21-1	CASTKWQGNNNYGYTF	TGTGCCAGCACCAAATGGCAGGGAAATAATAACTATGGCTACACCTTC
-	TRBJ2-3	-	TRBV30	CAWSKASGSVTDTQYF	TGTGCCTGGAGTAAGGCAAGCGGGTCAGTCACAGATACGCAGTATTTT
-	TRBJ2-3	few	TRBV2	CARGIQDTDTQYF	TGTGCCAGGGGGATCCAGGACACAGATACGCAGTATTTT
-	TRBJ2-7	hyperexpanded	TRBV11-1	CASSLAVWTDEQYF	TGTGCCAGCAGCTTAGCTGTTTGGACCGACGAGCAGTACTTC
-	TRBJ2-1	-	TRBV23-1	CASSPGSTGVRNEQFF	TGCGCCAGCAGTCCCGGTAGTACGGGAGTTAGGAATGAGCAGTTCTTC
-	TRBJ1-1	-	TRBV10-3	CAISEPILHPTREAFF	TGTGCCATCAGTGAGCCGATTCTACACCCGACCAGGGAAGCTTTCTTT
-	TRBJ1-5	-	TRBV15	CATSRSRRDANQPQHF	TGTGCCACCAGCAGAAGTAGGCGGGATGCCAATCAGCCCCAGCATTTT
-	TRBJ2-7	medium-sized	TRBV11-2	CASSLAVWTDEQYF	TGTGCCAGCAGCTTAGCTGTTTGGACCGACGAGCAGTACTTC
TRBD1	TRBJ2-2	-	TRBV6-4	CASSFGTGTTGELFF	TGTGCCAGCAGTTTTGGGACAGGGACGACCGGGGAGCTGTTTTTT
-	TRBJ1-2	-	TRBV6-5	CASSGTGSYTF	TGTGCCAGCAGTGGGACGGGTAGCTACACCTTC
-	TRBJ2-7	-	TRBV9	CASSPRLGEASYEQYF	TGTGCCAGCAGCCCCCGTTTGGGGGAGGCGTCCTACGAGCAGTACTTC
TRBD1	TRBJ1-2	-	TRBV5-6	CASSPTGEPRYNYGYTF	TGTGCCAGCAGCCCAACAGGGGAACCGAGATATAACTATGGCTACACCTTC
-	TRBJ1-1	-	TRBV18	CASSPGSMNTEAFF	TGTGCCAGCTCACCAGGAAGCATGAACACTGAAGCTTTCTTT